This T cell receptor beta chain was obtained from a study of response to subunit inactivated influenza vaccine. TCRdb fed the RT-PCR reads into MiXCR, producing one record per CDR3 protein. This table has 610,000 or so distinct CDR3 sequences, 12% to 15% appearing once. Sequencing used PBMCs from blood, obtained about 12 days after vaccination. The TCR originated in a man aged 45-65 years who received an inactivated influenza vaccine.

CDR3 in DNA: TGTGCCAGCAACAGGGGGCTGGACACTGAAGCTTTCTTT. It is translated as CASNRGLDTEAFF. The chain couples TRBV6-1 to TRBJ1-1, with 9 bases fitting TRBD1. With 7 bases clipped from V and 3 bases from J, the junction kept 3 bases outside the gene matches. This CDR3 is 13 amino acids long. CDR1 is MNHNS and CDR2 is SASEGT in the germline V gene.